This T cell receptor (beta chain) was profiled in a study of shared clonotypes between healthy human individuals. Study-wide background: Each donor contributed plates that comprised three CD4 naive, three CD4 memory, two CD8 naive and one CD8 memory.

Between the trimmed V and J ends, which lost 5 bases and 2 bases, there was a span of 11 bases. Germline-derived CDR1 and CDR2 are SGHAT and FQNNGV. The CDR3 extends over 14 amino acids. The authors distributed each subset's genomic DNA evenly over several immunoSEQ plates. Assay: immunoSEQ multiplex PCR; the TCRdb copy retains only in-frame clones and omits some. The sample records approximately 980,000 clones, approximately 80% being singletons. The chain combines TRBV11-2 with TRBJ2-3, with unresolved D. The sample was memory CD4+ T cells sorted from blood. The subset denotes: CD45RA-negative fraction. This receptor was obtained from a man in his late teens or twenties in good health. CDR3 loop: CASSPRPFTDTQYF. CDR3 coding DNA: TGTGCCAGCAGCCCCAGACCTTTCACAGATACGCAGTATTTT.